The TCR beta chain described here comes from a study of spatial heterogeneity in lung cancer. About the study: Sequences of the beta chain were consistently detected in greater numbers than alpha-chain sequences.

As to time point: sample taken at primary tumor resection. The 70 or so donors had untreated early-stage non-small cell lung cancer. Without sorting, whole RNA was sequenced from tumor, nontumor lung or frozen PBMC. V lost 8 bases, J lost 5 bases, and 13 bases lay in between. Germline-derived CDR1 and CDR2 are SSHAT and FNYEAQ (reference sequence). The CDR3 extends over 13 amino acids. TCRdb analysed the 5' RACE reads with MiXCR anew, one entry per CDR3 protein. The sample lists tens of thousands of distinct CDR3 sequences, 3% to 3.5% occurring once. The sample holds many counts of this clonotype. The TCR originated in a male donor with early-stage non-small cell lung cancer. The sample was normal lung tissue next to the tumor, taken at surgery. The rearrangement links TRBV7-7 to TRBJ2-4; D unresolved. CDR3 sequence: CASVKTGENIQYF. In DNA form, the CDR3 reads TGTGCCAGCGTTAAGACTGGAGAAAACATTCAGTACTTC.